This T cell receptor (beta chain) was identified during a study of blood T cells in healthy people across ages. Primed by a sample-barcoded 5' primer and a J-beta primer mix, a second PCR proceeded for 7 to 11 cycles. TCRdb passed the 5' RACE reads through MiXCR, listing each CDR3 protein once. The top ten clones hold 8.5% to 9.5% of a sample with about 540,000 distinct CDR3 sequences, around 24% of them seen once. The CDR3 runs to 18 residues. CDR1 and CDR2 from the germline V gene are DFQATT and SNEGSKA (reference sequence). J was trimmed by 3 bases and V by 1 base; bases with no gene match: 9. These data were likewise used in another study, on T cells of mothers and their children.

V is TRBV20-1 and J is TRBJ2-7; 16 bases line up with TRBD2. This receptor was obtained from a boy aged 5-17 years in good health. The sample taken for sequencing was blood. CDR3 DNA sequence: TGCAGTGCTAGAGCCGGGGGACTAGCGGGAGGGATGTTCTACGAGCAGTACTTC. It specifies CSARAGGLAGGMFYEQYF.